This T cell receptor (beta chain) was obtained from a study of metastatic and nonmetastatic thyroid tumors. Ahead of thyroid surgery, no patient had received treatment of any kind. This clone came up many times. MiXCR reprocessed the PCR reads for TCRdb. The data hold 84,000 or so clones, with 8.6% observed a single time. The sample comprised blood. This TCR came from a female donor with papillary thyroid cancer or a benign thyroid nodule (not recorded which). Some clones in this sample may be carry-over from other donors' samples.

CDR3 coding DNA: TGCAGTGCTAGAGGACTAGCGGGAGTAGTTGGGGCCAACGTCCTGACTTTC. It specifies CSARGLAGVVGANVLTF. V usage is TRBV20-1 and J usage is TRBJ2-6, with 12 bases fitting TRBD2. The trim removed 1 base at V and 3 bases at J, leaving 4 bases unmatched. This CDR3 has 17 amino acids. CDR1 is DFQATT, CDR2 SNEGSKA, per germline (reference sequence).